A single sample gave rise to the 12 T cell receptor beta chains below, sequenced in a study of spatial heterogeneity in lung cancer. Study-wide results and limits: The study found that expanded intratumoral alpha and beta TCR counts tracked tumor mutation counts.

Time point denoted: sample taken at primary tumor resection. These receptors have no identified antigens. TCRdb recomputed calls from the 5' RACE reads with MiXCR, one row per CDR3 protein. The sample contains roughly 7,100 distinct CDR3 sequences, around 13% of which appear only once. The material was lung tumor tissue, obtained at surgery. The receptors shown here come from a male donor with early-stage non-small cell lung cancer.

This clonotype has ten or more counts. This beta chain is off target for a library built for alpha chains, so its abundance means little. V usage is TRBV6-2 or TRBV6-3 and J usage is TRBJ1-5, with D perhaps TRBD1 (5 bases). CDR3 length equals 11 residues. Per the germline V gene, CDR1 is MNHEY and CDR2 is SVGEGT. Deletions cut 6 bases from V and 11 bases from J, with 11 bases between. The CDR3 DNA reads TGTGCCAGCAGCCAGCCAGGGACCCAGCATTTT. This encodes CASSQPGTQHF.

This clonotype was recorded many times. This beta chain is an unintended read in a library built for alpha chains; its size means little. The chain employs TRBV9 and TRBJ2-7; 10 bases are a match to TRBD2. Germline-derived CDR1 and CDR2 are SGDLS and YYNGEE. Trimming removed 0 bases from V and 3 bases from J; junction bases left unmatched: 3. This CDR3 is built from 15 residues. DNA for the CDR3: TGTGCCAGCAGCGTAGAGACTAGCGGGTTCTACGAGCAGTACTTC. Amino acid sequence: CASSVETSGFYEQYF.

This clonotype was seen repeatedly, ten times or more. The library was built for alpha chains, so this beta chain is an off-target read and its size means little. The chain combines TRBV7-2 with TRBJ2-7; 15 bases are shared with TRBD2. The germline V gene encodes CDR1 SGHTA and CDR2 FQGNSA. The ends lost 5 bases at V and 2 bases at J; junction bases unmatched: 7. The CDR3 has 17 amino acids. The CDR3 DNA follows: TGTGCCAGCAGCAGGACTAGCGGGGGGGCTAGCGCCTACGAGCAGTACGTC. Its translation is CASSRTSGGASAYEQYV.

By share, this clonotype ranks as medium-sized. The size of this beta chain means little, since it is a stray read in a library made for alpha chains. This chain links TRBV3-1 with TRBJ2-5, with D perhaps matching TRBD1 (5 bases). The V gene's germline CDR1 is LGHDT and CDR2 YNNKEL (reference sequence). The CDR3 spans 17 residues. Trimming shortened V by 0 bases and J by 0 bases, and 14 bases separated the two germline ends. The CDR3, as DNA: TGTGCCAGCAGCCAAGACCGGCGGACACCCTACCAAGAGACCCAGTACTTC. It yields the protein CASSQDRRTPYQETQYF.

This clonotype has a count of ten or more. This beta chain is a stray read from a library made for alpha chains; its abundance is not meaningful. The chain links TRBV7-2 to TRBJ2-1; D gene uncertain. This CDR3 spans 13 amino acids. Germline assignment: CDR1 SGHTA and CDR2 FQGNSA. With 4 bases removed from V and 3 bases from J, the gap between germline ends came to 7 bases. The CDR3 loop reads CASSSPNYNEQFF. The CDR3 DNA reads TGTGCCAGCAGCTCCCCTAACTACAATGAGCAGTTCTTC. Variable domain in full (rest from reference TRBV7-2 and TRBJ2-1): GAGVSQSPSNKVTEKGKDVELRCDPISGHTALYWYRQSLGQGLEFLIYFQGNSAPDKSGLPSDRFSAERTGGSVSTLTIQRTQQEDSAVYLCASSSPNYNEQFFGPGTRLTVL.

This clonotype was found many times. The library was built for alpha chains, so this beta chain is an off-target read and its size means little. The rearrangement joins TRBV12-3 or TRBV12-4 to TRBJ2-3; D is possibly TRBD1 (6 bases). V was cut by 6 bases and J by 2 bases, with 15 bases left in between. This CDR3 is built from 15 residues. The CDR3 loop reads CASSSQGHITDTQYF. DNA for the CDR3: TGTGCCAGCAGCTCCCAGGGACATATCACAGATACGCAGTATTTT.

In this sample, this clonotype turned up many times. The size of this beta chain means little, since it is a stray read in a library made for alpha chains. The V gene is TRBV5-1, the J gene TRBJ2-3; a weak D match, TRBD1 (6 bases). The length of the CDR3 is 13 residues. Germline V CDR1 and CDR2: SGHRS, YFSETQ. Trimming took 4 bases from V and 6 from J, leaving 12 bases between them. The CDR3: CASSPQGLDTQYF. In DNA, the CDR3 is TGCGCCAGCAGCCCCCAGGGGCTCGATACGCAGTATTTT.

This clonotype has at least ten counts. This beta chain is an unintended read in a library built for alpha chains; its size means little. The chain carries TRBV20-1 and TRBJ2-1; 9 bases map to TRBD1. The CDR3 runs to 17 residues. Trimming cost V 6 bases and J 5 bases; bases outside gene matches: 17. Germline CDR1 and CDR2: DFQATT and SNEGSKA (reference sequence). The CDR3 bases are TGCAGTGCAGAACCCTTCTCCGGGACAGGGTTTAACAATGAGCAGTTCTTC. Protein sequence: CSAEPFSGTGFNNEQFF.

This clonotype is labeled medium-sized. Within a library made for alpha chains, this beta chain is off target, and its count is uninformative. V is TRBV7-9 and J is TRBJ1-4; D call uncertain. Germline V CDR1 and CDR2: SEHNR, FQNEAQ (reference sequence). The CDR3 extends over 15 amino acids. The germline V and J ends were trimmed by 3 bases and 0 bases, with 8 bases remaining between them. The DNA for the CDR3 is TGTGCCAGCAGCTTTCCGTCTTCAACTAATGAAAAACTGTTTTTT. It translates to CASSFPSSTNEKLFF.

This clonotype was detected a few times. This beta chain is a stray sequence in a library constructed for alpha chains; its clone size is not meaningful. The rearrangement joins TRBV10-3 to TRBJ2-7; D might be TRBD2 (6 bases). Germline V gene sequence: CDR1 ENHRY, CDR2 SYGVKD. CDR3 size: 11 residues. The germline V and J ends were trimmed by 10 bases and 7 bases, with 14 bases remaining between them. The CDR3 sequence is CATGLTSEQYF. The CDR3 coding sequence is TGTGCCACCGGATTGACTAGTGAGCAGTACTTC.

This clonotype was observed at least ten times. This beta chain is a stray sequence in a library constructed for alpha chains; its clone size is not meaningful. This chain uses TRBV12-3 or TRBV12-4 with TRBJ1-1, with D uncertain. Trimming removed 4 bases from V and 10 bases from J, with 16 bases in between. There are 13 residues in the CDR3. In nucleotides, the CDR3 is TGTGCCAGCAGTTCCACACGAACGCTCGGAGCTTTCTTT. Its translation: CASSSTRTLGAFF.

This clonotype occurred a few times. Since the library was made to target alpha chains, this beta chain is a stray read and its abundance is not meaningful. The V call is TRBV5-1, the J call TRBJ1-2; D is unresolved. CDR1 is SGHRS, CDR2 YFSETQ, per germline. This CDR3 comprises 13 residues. The V gene lost 0 bases and the J gene lost 8 bases, with 11 bases spanning the gap. CDR3 sequence reads: CASSLDLGSGYTF. DNA of the CDR3: TGCGCCAGCAGCTTGGATCTGGGAAGCGGCTACACCTTC. The full variable domain, completed using reference TRBV5-1 and TRBJ1-2, is KAGVTQTPRYLIKTRGQQVTLSCSPISGHRSVSWYQQTPGQGLQFLFEYFSETQRNKGNFPGRFSGRQFSNSRSEMNVSTLELGDSALYLCASSLDLGSGYTFGSGTRLTVV.